This TCR beta chain was sequenced during a study of blood T cell repertoires in COVID-19. Study processing details: Estimates of nucleated cell counts were drawn from the amplification of reference gene primers. Profiling relied on immunoSEQ multiplex PCR, and the TCRdb table lists in-frame clones only, not all of them. D and trimming were read from the DNA, whereas the V and J calls and clone size are those reported in that table. The table has approximately 250,000 clones, 86% seen once. CDR3 length: 15 residues. Trimming left V 3 bases short and J 1 base short, with 12 bases between. Per the germline V gene, CDR1 is LGHDT and CDR2 is YNNKEL (reference sequence).

This sequence originates from a man aged 25 to 40 who had recovered from COVID-19. The V call is TRBV3-1 (or the pseudogene TRBV3-2), the J call TRBJ1-2; a possible D gene is TRBD1 (6 bases). Sequenced: peripheral blood. CDR3 bases: TGTGCCAGCAGCCATCGACAGGTCTTTAACTATGGCTACACCTTC. It yields the protein CASSHRQVFNYGYTF.